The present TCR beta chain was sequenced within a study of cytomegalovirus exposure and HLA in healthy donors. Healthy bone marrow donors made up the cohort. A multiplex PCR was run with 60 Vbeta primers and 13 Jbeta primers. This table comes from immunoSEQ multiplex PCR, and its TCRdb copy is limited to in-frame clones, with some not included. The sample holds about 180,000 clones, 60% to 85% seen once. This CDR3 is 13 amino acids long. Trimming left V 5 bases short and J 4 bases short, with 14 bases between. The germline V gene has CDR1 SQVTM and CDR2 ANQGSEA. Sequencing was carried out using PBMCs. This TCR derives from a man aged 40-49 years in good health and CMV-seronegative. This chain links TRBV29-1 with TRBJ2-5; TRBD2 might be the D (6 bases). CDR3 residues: CSVSEGRGETQYF. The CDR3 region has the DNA TGCAGCGTTTCTGAGGGGCGGGGAGAGACCCAGTACTTC.